The table lists the clone carrying this T cell receptor (beta chain) with a count of one. The data originate from a study of CD8 T cells in Susac syndrome. Healthy donors were controls matched for age and sex. Purification of the CD8+ and CD4+ T cells relied on negative isolation, and TEMRA cells underwent FACS enrichment. Random hexamers were used to reverse transcribe the RNA input (about 0.45 to 1 ug). TCRdb re-analysed the immunoSEQ multiplex PCR reads in MiXCR, keeping a single row per CDR3 protein. Altogether approximately 100,000 distinct CDR3 sequences are present, over 90% being singletons, with the ten largest covering roughly 0.14%. The CDR3 is 12 amino acids. CDR1 and CDR2 from the germline V gene are MDHEN and SYDVKM. The ends were cut back, 7 bases at V and 8 bases at J, with 14 bases in the middle.

Specimen: CD4+ T cells from PBMCs. The chain couples TRBV28 to TRBJ1-2; unclear D gene. The receptor's source is a human donor in good health. DNA for the CDR3: TGTGCCAGCATCATCCTTAGAGGCGGCTACACCTTC. This sequence encodes CASIILRGGYTF.